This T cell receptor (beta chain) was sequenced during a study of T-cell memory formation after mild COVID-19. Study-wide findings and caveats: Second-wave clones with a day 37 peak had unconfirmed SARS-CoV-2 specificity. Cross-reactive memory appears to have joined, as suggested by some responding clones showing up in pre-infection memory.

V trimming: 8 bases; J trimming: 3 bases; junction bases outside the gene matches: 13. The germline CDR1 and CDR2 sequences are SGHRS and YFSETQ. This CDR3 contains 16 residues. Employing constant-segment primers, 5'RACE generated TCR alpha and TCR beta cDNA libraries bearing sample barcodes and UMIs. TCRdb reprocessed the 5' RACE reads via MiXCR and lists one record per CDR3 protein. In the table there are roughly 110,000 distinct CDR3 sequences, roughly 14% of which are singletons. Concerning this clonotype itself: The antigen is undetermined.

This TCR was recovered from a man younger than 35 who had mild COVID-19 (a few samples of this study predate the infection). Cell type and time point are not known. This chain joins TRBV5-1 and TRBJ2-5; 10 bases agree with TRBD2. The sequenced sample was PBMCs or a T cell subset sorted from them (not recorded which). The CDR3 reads CARSMRNTSGEETQYF. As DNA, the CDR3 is TGCGCCAGGAGTATGCGAAACACTAGCGGGGAAGAGACCCAGTACTTC.